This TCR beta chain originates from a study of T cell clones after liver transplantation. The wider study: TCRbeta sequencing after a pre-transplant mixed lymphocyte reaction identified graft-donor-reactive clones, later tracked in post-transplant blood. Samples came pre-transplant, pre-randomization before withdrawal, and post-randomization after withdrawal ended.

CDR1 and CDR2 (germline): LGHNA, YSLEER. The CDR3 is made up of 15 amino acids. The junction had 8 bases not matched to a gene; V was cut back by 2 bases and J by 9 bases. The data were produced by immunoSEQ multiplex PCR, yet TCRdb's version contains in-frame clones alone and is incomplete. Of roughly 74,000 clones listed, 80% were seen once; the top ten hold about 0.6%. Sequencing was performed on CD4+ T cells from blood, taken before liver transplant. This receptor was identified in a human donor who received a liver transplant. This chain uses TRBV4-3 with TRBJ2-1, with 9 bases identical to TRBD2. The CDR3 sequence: CASSQSSGNSGEQFF. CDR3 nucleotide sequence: TGCGCCAGCAGCCAATCTAGCGGGAATTCGGGTGAGCAGTTCTTC.